A selection of T cell receptor beta chains follows, all from one sample in a study of cytomegalovirus exposure and HLA in healthy donors. Assay: immunoSEQ multiplex PCR; the TCRdb copy retains only in-frame clones and omits some. The sample consists of approximately 33,000 clones, around 50% of them appearing once. Input material: PBMCs. The receptors come from a woman between 40 and 55 years old in good health and CMV-seropositive. Each CDR3 is given with its conserved first and last residue.

J gene: TRBJ2-5; CDR3 length: 14; V gene: TRBV6-5; CDR3 protein: CASSQGQLRETQYF
J gene: TRBJ1-5; CDR3 length: 14; V gene: TRBV4-2; CDR3 protein: CASSQAGTTQPQHF
J gene: TRBJ2-1; CDR3 length: 15; V gene: TRBV28; CDR3 protein: CASGRQGRFKGEQFF
J gene: TRBJ1-5; CDR3 length: 16; V gene: TRBV10-2; CDR3 protein: CASSEWSGGRNQPQHF
J gene: TRBJ1-5; CDR3 length: 14; V gene: TRBV7-2; CDR3 protein: CASSIDRLNQPQHF
J gene: TRBJ2-7; CDR3 length: 14; V gene: TRBV6-1; CDR3 protein: CASSERGGGYEQYF
J gene: TRBJ2-2; CDR3 length: 18; V gene: TRBV7-6; CDR3 protein: CASSPRLAGGPGTGELFF
J gene: TRBJ1-1; CDR3 length: 13; V gene: TRBV9; CDR3 protein: CASSLLQGDEAFF
J gene: TRBJ1-2; CDR3 length: 13; V gene: TRBV18; CDR3 protein: CASSPATTQGYTF
J gene: TRBJ1-5; CDR3 length: 14; V gene: TRBV12-5; CDR3 protein: CASGLQGNNQPQHF
J gene: TRBJ2-1; CDR3 length: 17; V gene: TRBV25-1; CDR3 protein: CASSALPGTGGNDEQFF
J gene: TRBJ2-7; CDR3 length: 15; V gene: TRBV6-5; CDR3 protein: CASSYSRGLSYEQYF
J gene: TRBJ1-6; CDR3 length: 14; V gene: TRBV2; CDR3 protein: CASRDRSNNSPLHF
J gene: TRBJ1-5; CDR3 length: 12; V gene: TRBV28; CDR3 protein: CASSLLNQPQHF
J gene: TRBJ2-3; CDR3 length: 16; V gene: TRBV7-3; CDR3 protein: CASSLLGGGLADTQYF
J gene: TRBJ1-1; CDR3 length: 13; V gene: TRBV6-5; CDR3 protein: CASSYPGNTEAFF
J gene: TRBJ2-1; CDR3 length: 15; V gene: TRBV7-3; CDR3 protein: CASSLAGREYNEQFF
J gene: TRBJ2-5; CDR3 length: 16; V gene: TRBV5-1; CDR3 protein: CASSLGDRASQETQYF
J gene: TRBJ2-7; CDR3 length: 16; V gene: TRBV4-2; CDR3 protein: CASSQDLERGVGEQYF